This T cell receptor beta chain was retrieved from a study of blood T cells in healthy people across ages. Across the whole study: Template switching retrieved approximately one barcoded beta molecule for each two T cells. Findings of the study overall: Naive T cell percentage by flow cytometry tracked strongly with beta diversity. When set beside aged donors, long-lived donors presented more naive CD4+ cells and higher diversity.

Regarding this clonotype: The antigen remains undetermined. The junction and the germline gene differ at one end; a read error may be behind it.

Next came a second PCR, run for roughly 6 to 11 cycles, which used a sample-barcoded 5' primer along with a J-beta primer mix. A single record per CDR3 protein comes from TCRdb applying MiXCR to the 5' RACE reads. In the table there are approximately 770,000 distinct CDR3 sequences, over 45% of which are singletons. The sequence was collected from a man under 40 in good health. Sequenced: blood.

CDR3 DNA sequence: TGTGCCAGCACCTTAGCAGGGGTCTTCTTTAACAATGAGCAGTTCTTC. Translation gives CASTLAGVFFNNEQFF. The chain carries TRBV7-9 and TRBJ2-1; the D gene is possibly TRBD1 (6 bases). The CDR3 is made up of 16 amino acids. The V gene's germline CDR1 is SEHNR and CDR2 FQNEAQ (reference sequence).